The text below deals with one T cell receptor beta chain. Healthy bone marrow donors made up the donors. The sample belongs to a study of cytomegalovirus exposure and HLA in healthy donors. About the research overall: Earlier, 200 million or so T cells were analyzed, and 117 million unique TCR beta sequences were found among them.

Primers included in the PCR were 60 Vbeta and 13 Jbeta primers. Profiled with immunoSEQ multiplex PCR; TCRdb holds only in-frame clones, not every one. The table records around 130,000 clones, roughly three fifths of them present only once. This CDR3 contains 12 residues. Looked up from germline, CDR1 is GTSNPN and CDR2 is SVGIG (reference sequence). Trimming took off 5 bases at V and 6 bases at J, with 10 bases between the two ends. The V gene is TRBV30, the J gene TRBJ2-2, with TRBD1 as a possible D gene (5 bases). The sample taken for sequencing was PBMCs. The sequence derives from a woman aged 40 to 50 in good health and CMV-seropositive. The CDR3, as DNA: TGTGCCTGGGGTTCAGGGCCCGGGGAGCTGTTTTTT. Its protein is CAWGSGPGELFF.